The rows below give T cell receptor beta chains drawn from one sample of a study of cytomegalovirus exposure and HLA in healthy donors. The method was immunoSEQ multiplex PCR; TCRdb's version includes in-frame clones alone and lacks a portion of them. The repertoire holds some 98,000 clones, with around 9.6% as singletons. Input material: PBMCs. The receptors here all came from a man between 45 and 60 years old in good health and CMV-seropositive. The CDR3 runs from the conserved cysteine through the conserved F or W. A D gene is named only where the DNA matches it firmly. The listing skips clone size in some rows; elsewhere it reads once, few, many or a size class.

>TRBV7-2|NA|TRBJ1-1|NA|15
TGTGCCAGCAGCTTAAGTCCACAATTGAACACTGAAGCTTTCTTT
CASSLSPQLNTEAFF
>TRBV7-9|TRBD1|TRBJ1-2|few|15
TGTGCCAGCAGCAAATCGGGACAGGGGAACTATGGCTACACCTTC
CASSKSGQGNYGYTF
>TRBV25-1|NA|TRBJ2-5|few|15
TGTGCCAGCAGTAGTATACTAGCTGCCAAAGAGACCCAGTACTTC
CASSSILAAKETQYF
>TRBV29-1|NA|TRBJ2-2|few|14
TGCAGCGTCCGGAGGCAGGCCGGGACCGGGGAGCTGTTTTTT
CSVRRQAGTGELFF
>TRBV28|NA|TRBJ1-5|few|17
TGTGCCAGCAGTCGAGGTAGCACCCTCTATAGCAATCAGCCCCAGCATTTT
CASSRGSTLYSNQPQHF
>TRBV30|NA|TRBJ2-5|few|16
TGTGCCTGGAGCGATAGACTGAGGGGGACACAAGAGACCCAGTACTTC
CAWSDRLRGTQETQYF
>TRBV29-1|TRBD2|TRBJ2-2|few|14
TGCAGCGTCAAGAGAACTAGCGGCACCGGGGAGCTGTTTTTT
CSVKRTSGTGELFF
>TRBV29-1|NA|TRBJ2-1|NA|12
TGCAGCGGACAGAGCTCCTACAATGAGCAGTTCTTC
CSGQSSYNEQFF
>TRBV30|TRBD1|TRBJ1-2|few|18
TGTGCCTGGAGACCTCAGAAGCCGGGACAGGGAGCCCGGGGGGGCTACACCTTC
CAWRPQKPGQGARGGYTF
>TRBV27|TRBD1|TRBJ2-7|few|14
TGTGCCAGCAGAAGGACAGGGTTACCCTACGAGCAGTACTTC
CASRRTGLPYEQYF
>TRBV7-3|TRBD2|TRBJ2-3|NA|18
TGTGCCAGCAGCCGAGGGCTAGGCTCGGGACTAAGCACAGATACGCAGTATTTT
CASSRGLGSGLSTDTQYF
>TRBV21-1|NA|TRBJ1-2|few|15
TGTGCCAGCACCAACAACCGGGACAGGGTATCCGGCTACACCTTC
CASTNNRDRVSGYTF
>TRBV29-1|TRBD1|TRBJ1-2|NA|14
TGCAGCGTCCGACAGGGGTTGGGGGGCTATGGCTACACCTTC
CSVRQGLGGYGYTF
>TRBV6-5|NA|TRBJ2-7|few|14
TGTGCCAGCAGTTACGGCCGCCCCTTACGCGAGCAGTACTTC
CASSYGRPLREQYF
>TRBV28|TRBD1|TRBJ1-5|few|15
TGTGCCAGCAGTTTGTACGGACAGGGTATTTCGCCCCAGCATTTT
CASSLYGQGISPQHF
>TRBV5-1|TRBD1|TRBJ2-1|NA|14
TGCGCCAGCAGCTTGCGGGCAGGGGGCGATGAGCAGTTCTTC
CASSLRAGGDEQFF
>TRBV6-6|TRBD1|TRBJ2-2|NA|14
TGTGCCAGCAGCTCCGACAGGGTAACCGGGGAGCTGTTTTTT
CASSSDRVTGELFF
>TRBV30|NA|TRBJ2-7|few|16
TGTGCCTGGAGTGTCCCCGGGGCAGGGGCAACCTACGAGCAGTACTTC
CAWSVPGAGATYEQYF
>TRBV30|NA|TRBJ1-1|few|15
TGTGCCTGGAGTTCCTACAGGGTACTTAACACTGAAGCTTTCTTT
CAWSSYRVLNTEAFF
>TRBV11-3|TRBD2|TRBJ2-3|few|17
TGTGCCAGCAGCTTATATGGTAGCGGGAGGTTCACAGATACGCAGTATTTT
CASSLYGSGRFTDTQYF
>TRBV5-1|TRBD2|TRBJ2-7|NA|17
TGCGCCAGCAGCTCCGGGACTAGCGGGAGATGGTCCTACGAGCAGTACTTC
CASSSGTSGRWSYEQYF
>TRBV7-9|NA|TRBJ2-3|few|18
TGTGCCAGCAGCCGGACCTTCGGGACAATAAAATTCACAGATACGCAGTATTTT
CASSRTFGTIKFTDTQYF
>TRBV7-2|NA|TRBJ2-3|NA|15
TGTGCCAGCAGCTTAGATTCTCTACGTGTAGATACGCAGTATTTT
CASSLDSLRVDTQYF
>TRBV5-4|TRBD2|TRBJ2-1|NA|15
TGTGCCAGCAGCTTGGCTAGCGGGAGCTACAATGAGCAGTTCTTC
CASSLASGSYNEQFF
>TRBV7-9|TRBD1|TRBJ2-2|few|16
TGTGCCAGCAGCTCTTGGGACAGGGGAGTTACCGGGGAGCTGTTTTTT
CASSSWDRGVTGELFF
>TRBV6-6|TRBD2|TRBJ2-3|many|15
TGTGCCAGCAGCCCGACTAGCGGGGGCACAGATACGCAGTATTTT
CASSPTSGGTDTQYF
>TRBV29-1|TRBD1|TRBJ2-7|NA|12
TGCAGCGTTCGGACAGGGGGCGTCGAGCAGTACTTC
CSVRTGGVEQYF
>TRBV7-2|TRBD1|TRBJ2-1|NA|15
TGTGCCAGCAGCTCACCACGGACAGGGTACAATGAGCAGTTCTTC
CASSSPRTGYNEQFF
>TRBV6-5|TRBD1|TRBJ1-2|NA|11
TGTGCCAGCTTCCAGGGGGGTGGCTACACCTTC
CASFQGGGYTF
>TRBV27|NA|TRBJ1-1|few|17
TGTGCCAGTGCCATCGGAGGCAGCTTCATTATGAACACTGAAGCTTTCTTT
CASAIGGSFIMNTEAFF
>TRBV15|TRBD1|TRBJ1-2|NA|13
TGTGCCACCAGAGGTACAGGGGATTACGGCTACACCTTC
CATRGTGDYGYTF
>TRBV30|NA|TRBJ2-3|NA|13
TGTGCCTGGGCGGGCGGCAGCACAGATACGCAGTATTTT
CAWAGGSTDTQYF
>TRBV11-2|NA|TRBJ1-4|NA|17
TGTGCCAGCAGCCCCCCAGGCTTTAGGGGACTTAGTGAAAAACTGTTTTTT
CASSPPGFRGLSEKLFF
>TRBV5-1|NA|TRBJ2-3|NA|14
TGCGCCAGCAGCTTTCTGGAGAAAACAGATACGCAGTATTTT
CASSFLEKTDTQYF
>TRBV5-1|TRBD1|TRBJ1-1|few|17
TGCGCCAGCAGCTTGGACGGGACAGGGGGCCAGGGCACTGAAGCTTTCTTT
CASSLDGTGGQGTEAFF